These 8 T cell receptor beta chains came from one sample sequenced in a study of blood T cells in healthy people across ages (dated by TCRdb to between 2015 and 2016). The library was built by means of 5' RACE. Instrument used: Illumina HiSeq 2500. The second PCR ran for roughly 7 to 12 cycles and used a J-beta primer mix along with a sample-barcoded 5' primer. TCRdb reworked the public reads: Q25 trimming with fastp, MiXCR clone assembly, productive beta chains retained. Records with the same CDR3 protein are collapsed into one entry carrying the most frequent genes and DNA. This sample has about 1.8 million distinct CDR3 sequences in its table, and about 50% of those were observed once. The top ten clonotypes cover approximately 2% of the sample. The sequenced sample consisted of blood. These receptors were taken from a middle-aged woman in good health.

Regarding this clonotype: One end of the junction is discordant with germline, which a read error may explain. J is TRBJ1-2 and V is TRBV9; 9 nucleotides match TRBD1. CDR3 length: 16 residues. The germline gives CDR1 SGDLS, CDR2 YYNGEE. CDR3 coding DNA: TGTGCCAGCAGCGTCCAACAGGGGGCCCCTAACTATGACTACACCTTC. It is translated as CASSVQQGAPNYDYTF.

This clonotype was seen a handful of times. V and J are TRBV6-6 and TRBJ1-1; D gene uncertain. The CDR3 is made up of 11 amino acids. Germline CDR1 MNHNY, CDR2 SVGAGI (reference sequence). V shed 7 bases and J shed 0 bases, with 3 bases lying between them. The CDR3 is CASTLNTEAFF. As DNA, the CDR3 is TGTGCCAGCACCTTGAACACTGAAGCTTTCTTT.

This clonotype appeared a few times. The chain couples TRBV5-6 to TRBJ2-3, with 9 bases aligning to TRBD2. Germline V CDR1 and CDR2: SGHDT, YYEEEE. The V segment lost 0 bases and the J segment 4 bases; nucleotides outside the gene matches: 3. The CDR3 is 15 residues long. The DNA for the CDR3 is TGTGCCAGCAGCTTGGTTAGCGGGGGAGCAGATACGCAGTATTTT. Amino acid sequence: CASSLVSGGADTQYF.

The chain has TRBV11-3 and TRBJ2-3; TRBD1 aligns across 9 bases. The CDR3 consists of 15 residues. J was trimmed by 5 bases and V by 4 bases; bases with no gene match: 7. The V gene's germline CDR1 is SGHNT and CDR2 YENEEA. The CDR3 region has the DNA TGTGCCAGCAGCTCCGGGACAGGGTGGGGAGATACGCAGTATTTT. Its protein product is CASSSGTGWGDTQYF.

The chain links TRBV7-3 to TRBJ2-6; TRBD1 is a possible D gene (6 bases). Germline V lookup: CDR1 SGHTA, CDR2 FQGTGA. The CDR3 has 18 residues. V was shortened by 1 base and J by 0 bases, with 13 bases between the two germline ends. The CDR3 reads CASSLKDSGRSGANVLTF. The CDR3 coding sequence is TGTGCCAGCAGCTTAAAGGACAGCGGACGCTCTGGGGCCAACGTCCTGACTTTC. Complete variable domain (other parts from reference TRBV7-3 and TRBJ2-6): GAGVSQTPSNKVTEKGKYVELRCDPISGHTALYWYRQSLGQGPEFLIYFQGTGAADDSGLPNDRFFAVRPEGSVSTLKIQRTERGDSAVYLCASSLKDSGRSGANVLTFGAGSRLTVL.

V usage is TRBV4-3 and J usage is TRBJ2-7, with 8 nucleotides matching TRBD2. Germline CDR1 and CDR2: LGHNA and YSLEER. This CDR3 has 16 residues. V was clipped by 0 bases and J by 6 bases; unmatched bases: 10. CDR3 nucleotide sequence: TGCGCCAGCAGCCAAGATCGAGCGGGGGCCCTGGGCGAGCAGTACTTC. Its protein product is CASSQDRAGALGEQYF.

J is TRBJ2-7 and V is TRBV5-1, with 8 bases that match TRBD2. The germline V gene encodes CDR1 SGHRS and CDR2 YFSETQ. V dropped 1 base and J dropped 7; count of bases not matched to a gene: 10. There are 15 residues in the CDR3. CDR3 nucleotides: TGCGCCAGCAGCTTGCTCGCGCTGCGGGAGGATGAGCAGTACTTC. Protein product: CASSLLALREDEQYF.

This chain's CDR3 is CSAPNPRRSSYNEQFF. For the CDR3, the DNA is TGCAGTGCCCCAAACCCCCGGCGGAGCTCCTACAATGAGCAGTTCTTC. The gene calls are TRBV20-1 and TRBJ2-1; unclear D gene. Germline V gene lookup returns CDR1 DFQATT and CDR2 SNEGSKA (reference sequence). The CDR3 spans 16 residues. Between the trimmed V and J ends, which lost 6 bases and 0 bases, there was a span of 18 bases.